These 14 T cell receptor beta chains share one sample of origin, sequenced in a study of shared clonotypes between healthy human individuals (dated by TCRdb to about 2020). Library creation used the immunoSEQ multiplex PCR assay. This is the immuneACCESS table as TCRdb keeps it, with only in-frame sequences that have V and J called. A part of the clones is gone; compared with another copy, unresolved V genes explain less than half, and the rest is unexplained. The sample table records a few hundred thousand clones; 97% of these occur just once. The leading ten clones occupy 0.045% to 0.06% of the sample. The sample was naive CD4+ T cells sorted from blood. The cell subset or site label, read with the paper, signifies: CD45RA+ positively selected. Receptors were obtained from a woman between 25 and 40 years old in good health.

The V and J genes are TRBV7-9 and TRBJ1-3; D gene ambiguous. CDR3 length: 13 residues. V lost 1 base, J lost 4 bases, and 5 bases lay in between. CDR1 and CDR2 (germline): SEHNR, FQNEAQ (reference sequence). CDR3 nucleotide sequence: TGTGCCAGCAGCTTAGGGGAAGGAAACACCATATATTTT. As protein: CASSLGEGNTIYF.

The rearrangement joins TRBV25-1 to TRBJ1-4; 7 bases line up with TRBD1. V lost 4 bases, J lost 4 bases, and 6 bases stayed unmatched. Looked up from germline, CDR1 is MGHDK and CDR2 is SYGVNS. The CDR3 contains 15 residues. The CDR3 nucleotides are TGTGCCAGCAGTGGAACAGGGGCCTTTAATGAAAAACTGTTTTTT. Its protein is CASSGTGAFNEKLFF.

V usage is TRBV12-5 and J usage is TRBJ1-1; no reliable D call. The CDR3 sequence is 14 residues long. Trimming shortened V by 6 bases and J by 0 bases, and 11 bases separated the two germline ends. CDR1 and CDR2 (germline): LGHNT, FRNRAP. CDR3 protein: CASGFDKMNTEAFF. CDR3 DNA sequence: TGTGCTAGTGGCTTCGATAAAATGAACACTGAAGCTTTCTTT.

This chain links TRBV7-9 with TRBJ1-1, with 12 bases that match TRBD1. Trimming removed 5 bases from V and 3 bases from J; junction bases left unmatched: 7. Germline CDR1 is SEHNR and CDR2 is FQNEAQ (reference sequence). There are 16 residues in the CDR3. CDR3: CASSPGTGGKDTEAFF. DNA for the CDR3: TGTGCCAGCAGCCCCGGGACAGGGGGCAAGGACACTGAAGCTTTCTTT.

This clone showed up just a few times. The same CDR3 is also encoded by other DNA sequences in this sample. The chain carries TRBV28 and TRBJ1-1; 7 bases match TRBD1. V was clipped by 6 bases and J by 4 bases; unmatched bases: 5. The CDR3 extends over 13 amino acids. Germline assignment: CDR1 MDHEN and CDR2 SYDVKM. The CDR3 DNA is TGTGCCAGCAGGACAGGGTGGATCACTGAAGCTTTCTTT. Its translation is CASRTGWITEAFF. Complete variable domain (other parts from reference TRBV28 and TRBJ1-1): DVKVTQSSRYLVKRTGEKVFLECVQDMDHENMFWYRQDPGLGLRLIYFSYDVKMKEKGDIPEGYSVSREKKERFSLILESASTNQTSMYLCASRTGWITEAFFGQGTRLTVV.

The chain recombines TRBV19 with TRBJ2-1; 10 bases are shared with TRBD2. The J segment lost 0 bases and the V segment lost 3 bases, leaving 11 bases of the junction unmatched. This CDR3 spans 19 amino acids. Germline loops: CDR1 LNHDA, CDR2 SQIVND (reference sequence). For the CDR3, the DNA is TGTGCCAGTAGTATTGAGTTAGGACTAGCGGAGGCCTCCTACAATGAGCAGTTCTTC. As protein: CASSIELGLAEASYNEQFF. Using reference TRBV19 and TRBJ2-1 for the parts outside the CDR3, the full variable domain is DGGITQSPKYLFRKEGQNVTLSCEQNLNHDAMYWYRQDPGQGLRLIYYSQIVNDFQKGDIAEGYSVSREKKESFPLTVTSAQKNPTAFYLCASSIELGLAEASYNEQFFGPGTRLTVL.

CDR3 residues: CSAGGHGYTF. CDR3 bases: TGCAGTGCTGGGGGGCATGGCTACACCTTC. The chain has TRBV20-1 and TRBJ1-2, with a possible D match to TRBD1 (6 bases). The V end lost 5 bases, the J end lost 6 bases, and 7 bases lay between the germline ends. CDR3 length: 10 residues. Per germline, CDR1 DFQATT and CDR2 SNEGSKA (reference sequence).

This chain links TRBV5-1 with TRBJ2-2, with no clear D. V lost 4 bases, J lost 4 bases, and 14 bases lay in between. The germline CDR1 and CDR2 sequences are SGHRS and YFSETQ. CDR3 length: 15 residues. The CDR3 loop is CASSPQAGSTGELFF. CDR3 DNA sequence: TGCGCCAGCAGCCCACAAGCCGGAAGCACCGGGGAGCTGTTTTTT.

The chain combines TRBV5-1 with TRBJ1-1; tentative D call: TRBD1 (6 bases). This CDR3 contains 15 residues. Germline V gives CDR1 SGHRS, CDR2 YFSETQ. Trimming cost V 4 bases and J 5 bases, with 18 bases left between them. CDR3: CASSTSSGVGTEAFF. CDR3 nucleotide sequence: TGCGCCAGCAGCACCAGTTCAGGGGTGGGGACTGAAGCTTTCTTT.

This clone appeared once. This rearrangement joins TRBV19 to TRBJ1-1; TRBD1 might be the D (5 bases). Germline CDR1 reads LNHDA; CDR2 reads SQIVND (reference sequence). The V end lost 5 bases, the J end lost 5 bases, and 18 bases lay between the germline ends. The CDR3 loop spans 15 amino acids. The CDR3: CASSAPTGIRTEAFF. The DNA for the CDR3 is TGTGCCAGTAGTGCCCCCACAGGAATAAGAACTGAAGCTTTCTTT.

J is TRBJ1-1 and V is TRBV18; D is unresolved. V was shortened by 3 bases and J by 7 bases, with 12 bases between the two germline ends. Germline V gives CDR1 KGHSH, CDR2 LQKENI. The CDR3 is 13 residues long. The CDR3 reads CASSPSRSGEAFF. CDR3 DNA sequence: TGTGCCAGCTCACCGTCCAGGTCGGGTGAAGCTTTCTTT.

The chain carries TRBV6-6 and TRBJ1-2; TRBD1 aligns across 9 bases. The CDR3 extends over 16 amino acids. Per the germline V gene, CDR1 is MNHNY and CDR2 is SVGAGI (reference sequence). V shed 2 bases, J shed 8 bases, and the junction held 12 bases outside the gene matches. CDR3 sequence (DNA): TGTGCCAGCAGTTACCCGCTAGGACAGGGGATTAGGGGCTACACCTTC. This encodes CASSYPLGQGIRGYTF.

CDR3 bases: TGTGCCAGCAGCTCGTCTCGCAGGGAGCGGACTGAAGCTTTCTTT. Protein product: CASSSSRRERTEAFF. The chain is built from TRBV7-9 and TRBJ1-1; D perhaps matches TRBD1 (5 bases). The V gene lost 4 bases and the J gene lost 5 bases, with 17 bases spanning the gap. The CDR3 runs 15 residues. CDR1 SEHNR and CDR2 FQNEAQ come from the germline V gene (reference sequence).

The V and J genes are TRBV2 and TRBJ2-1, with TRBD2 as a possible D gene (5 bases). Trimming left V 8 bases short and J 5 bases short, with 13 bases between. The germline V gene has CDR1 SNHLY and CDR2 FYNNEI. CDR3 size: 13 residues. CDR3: CASPERPDNEQFF. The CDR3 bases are TGTGCCAGCCCAGAGCGGCCTGACAATGAGCAGTTCTTC.